The clone carrying this TCR beta chain was seen more than once but under ten times. This entry is derived from a study of T cells after yellow fever vaccination. MiXCR was run by TCRdb on the 5' RACE reads, yielding one entry per CDR3 protein. The data hold 300,000 to 400,000 distinct CDR3 sequences, with approximately 12% observed a single time. V shed 1 base and J shed 0 bases, with 12 bases lying between them. Germline V lookup: CDR1 SGHTA, CDR2 FQGNSA. This CDR3 comprises 16 residues. This chain joins TRBV7-2 and TRBJ1-2; possible D gene TRBD1, 6 bases. The sample in question was CD4+ T cells sorted from PBMCs, obtained 15 days after the yellow fever booster vaccination. This clonotype was obtained from a man aged 18 to 35 who received the YFV17D yellow fever vaccine. CDR3 in amino acids: CASSLDWGATNYGYTF. As DNA, the CDR3 is TGTGCCAGCAGCTTAGATTGGGGGGCGACTAACTATGGCTACACCTTC.